This TCR beta chain appears in the sequencing data of a study of blood T cell repertoires in COVID-19. Sequencing was performed with immunoSEQ multiplex PCR; in TCRdb, only in-frame clones are kept and a portion is missing. The data show 120,000 to 150,000 clones, with roughly 82% seen just once and 5.5% to 8% held by the top ten. The sample was peripheral blood. The sequence was obtained from a woman aged 45-59 years in a cohort sampled during active or convalescent COVID-19.

CDR3 loop: CASSSGQTYNSPLHF. CDR3 in DNA: TGTGCCAGCAGCTCGGGACAGACGTATAATTCACCCCTCCACTTT. This sequence joins TRBV5-8 and TRBJ1-6; TRBD1 agrees at 7 bases. This CDR3 has 15 amino acids. CDR1 is SGHTS and CDR2 is YDEGEE in the germline V gene. V trimming: 3 bases; J trimming: 4 bases; junction bases outside the gene matches: 4.